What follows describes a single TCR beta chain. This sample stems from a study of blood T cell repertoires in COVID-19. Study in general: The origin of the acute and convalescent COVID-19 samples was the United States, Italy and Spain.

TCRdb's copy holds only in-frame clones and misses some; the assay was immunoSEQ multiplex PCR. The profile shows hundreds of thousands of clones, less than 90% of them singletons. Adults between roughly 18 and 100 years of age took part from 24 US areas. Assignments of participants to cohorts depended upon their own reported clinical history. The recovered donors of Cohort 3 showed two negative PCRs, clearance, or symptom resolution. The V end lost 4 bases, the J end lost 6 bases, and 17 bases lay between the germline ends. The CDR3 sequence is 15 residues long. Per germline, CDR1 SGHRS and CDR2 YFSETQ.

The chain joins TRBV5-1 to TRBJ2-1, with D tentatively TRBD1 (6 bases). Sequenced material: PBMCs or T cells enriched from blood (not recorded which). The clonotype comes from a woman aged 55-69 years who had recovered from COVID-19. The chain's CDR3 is CASSPVLTDSNEQFF. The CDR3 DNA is TGCGCCAGCAGCCCGGTCCTCACGGACAGCAATGAGCAGTTCTTC.